This TCR beta chain was captured in a study of preoperative IRX-2 immunotherapy in early breast cancer. Treatment: preoperative locoregional IRX-2 cytokine immunotherapy. Preoperative locoregional IRX-2 cytokine immunotherapy was tested in the phase Ib source study. Clones were read by immunoSEQ multiplex PCR, and TCRdb kept only the in-frame ones, dropping some. Of 90,000 to 100,000 clones in the sample, about nine tenths were seen once. V shed 4 bases, J shed 5 bases, and the junction held 6 bases outside the gene matches. The CDR3 contains 15 residues. Per germline, CDR1 SGHRS and CDR2 YFSETQ. Sequences were derived from tumor tissue, sampled after IRX-2 immunotherapy. This chain joins TRBV5-1 and TRBJ1-4; 9 bases agree with TRBD1. The sequence derives from a human donor with breast cancer. The CDR3 DNA reads as TGCGCCAGCAGCCTGGGACAGGGAGGAAATGAAAAACTGTTTTTT. It is translated as CASSLGQGGNEKLFF.